This T cell receptor beta chain was captured by sequencing in a study of T-cell memory formation after mild COVID-19. Study-wide points: Memory from before infection featured some responding clones, which suggests cross-reactive memory joined. Contracting CD8+ clones were enriched in EMRA, CD4+ mainly in CM and EM. Balance between CD4 and CD8 was seen in clones contracting day 15 to 85, and a CD4+ lean was seen in later expanders.

For this clonotype: The target antigen is unknown.

Constant-segment primers were used for 5'RACE, and the resulting TCR alpha and TCR beta cDNA libraries carried sample barcodes and UMIs. Using its own MiXCR run on the 5' RACE reads, TCRdb lists one record per CDR3 protein. The sample lists about 540,000 distinct CDR3 sequences; roughly 22% were seen once. Input material: PBMCs or a T cell subset sorted from them (not recorded which). The receptor comes from an adult woman who had mild COVID-19 (a few samples of this study predate the infection). Cell type and time point are not known.

Written as DNA, the CDR3 is TGCGCCAGCAGCGCCGACTTTCACACCGGGGAGCTGTTTTTT. It specifies CASSADFHTGELFF. The genes are TRBV5-1 and TRBJ2-2; unclear D gene. The CDR3 spans 14 residues. Germline-derived CDR1 and CDR2 are SGHRS and YFSETQ. The V gene lost 4 bases and the J gene lost 3 bases, with 10 bases spanning the gap.